This passage covers 26 T cell receptor beta chains from one sample sequenced in a study of vaccination and CD4 T cells after COVID-19. No antigens are known for them. Regarding treatment: approximately 9-day PBMC culture with coronavirus spike peptide pools or control peptides (ViraFEST assay). Sequenced with the Oncomine TCR Beta short-read assay was DNA taken from cultured CD4+ T cells. TCRdb re-analysed the PCR reads in MiXCR, keeping a single row per CDR3 protein. The sample consists of more than 13,000 distinct CDR3 sequences, just over 20% of them appearing once. The sample was CD4+ T cells from blood, cultured in vitro, taken before SARS-CoV-2 vaccination. Source of these receptors: a human donor who received a COVID-19 vaccine.

This chain uses TRBV5-1 with TRBJ2-7; 10 bases are a match to TRBD2. Looked up from germline, CDR1 is SGHRS and CDR2 is YFSETQ. The CDR3 contains 17 residues. J gave up 2 bases and V 4 bases, and 12 bases lay outside the gene matches. CDR3 in DNA: TGCGCCAGCAGCCCTTACTTACTAGCGGGGCGTACCTACGAGCAGTACTTC. Translation gives CASSPYLLAGRTYEQYF.

This clonotype was detected a few times. This chain connects TRBV7-9 to TRBJ1-2; TRBD1 might be the D (6 bases). Deletions cut 1 base from V and 0 bases from J, with 9 bases between. From germline, CDR1 is SEHNR and CDR2 FQNEAQ (reference sequence). The CDR3 is made up of 15 amino acids. CDR3 region: CASSLGTAANYGYTF. The CDR3 DNA sequence: TGTGCCAGCAGCTTAGGGACAGCGGCTAACTATGGCTACACCTTC. The full variable domain, in which reference TRBV7-9 and TRBJ1-2 provide the parts outside the CDR3, is DTGVSQNPRHKITKRGQNVTFRCDPISEHNRLYWYRQTLGQGPEFLTYFQNEAQLEKSRLLSDRFSAERPKGSFSTLEIQRTEQGDSAMYLCASSLGTAANYGYTFGSGTRLTVV.

The CDR3 loop is CASSSQGGGLYAGELFF. As DNA, the CDR3 is TGTGCCAGCAGCTCACAGGGAGGTGGACTTTACGCCGGGGAGCTGTTTTTT. This chain uses TRBV12-3 or TRBV12-4 with TRBJ2-2; either TRBD1 or TRBD2 may fit D (6 bases each). The V and J ends lost 6 bases and 6 bases respectively, with 23 bases between them. This CDR3 is 17 amino acids long.

The sample holds a few counts of this clonotype. The chain links TRBV19 to TRBJ2-4; D possibly matches TRBD1 or TRBD2 (6 bases each). The germline V and J ends were trimmed by 3 bases and 7 bases, with 13 bases remaining between them. The CDR3 loop spans 14 amino acids. Germline-derived CDR1 and CDR2 are LNHDA and SQIVND (reference sequence). CDR3 sequence (DNA): TGTGCCAGTAGTATTAGCCGGGGGCCGAACATTCAGTACTTC. It codes for CASSISRGPNIQYF.

The chain recombines TRBV15 with TRBJ2-1; the match to TRBD2 covers 8 bases. CDR1 is LNHNV, CDR2 YYDKDF, per germline (reference sequence). The CDR3 consists of 18 residues. Germline trimming cut 0 bases from V and 0 bases from J; bases unmatched to any gene: 7. The DNA for the CDR3 is TGTGCCACCAGCAGAGATCTAGCGGGTATCAGCTCCTACAATGAGCAGTTCTTC. The encoded protein is CATSRDLAGISSYNEQFF.

The chain carries TRBV7-9 and TRBJ2-5; D is unresolved. The CDR3 loop spans 12 amino acids. Germline V gene lookup returns CDR1 SEHNR and CDR2 FQNEAQ (reference sequence). The V end was cut by 1 base, the J end by 5 bases, with 5 bases between. The CDR3 protein is CASSLVGETQYF. CDR3 coding DNA: TGTGCCAGCAGCTTAGTAGGGGAGACCCAGTACTTC.

This clonotype has a handful of counts. This rearrangement joins TRBV24-1 to TRBJ2-1, with TRBD2 identical over 8 bases. CDR3 length: 13 amino acids. The trim removed 6 bases at V and 9 bases at J, leaving 6 bases unmatched. Germline loops: CDR1 KGHDR, CDR2 SFDVKD. The CDR3 spells CATSNAGRGEQFF. For the CDR3, the DNA is TGTGCCACCAGTAACGCCGGGAGGGGTGAGCAGTTCTTC.

This clonotype was seen only a few times. The chain joins TRBV12-3 or TRBV12-4 to TRBJ2-7; D remains ambiguous. Deletions cut 2 bases from V and 3 bases from J, with 5 bases between. The length of the CDR3 is 12 residues. The CDR3 protein is CASSLLGYEQYF. CDR3 coding DNA: TGTGCCAGCAGTTTATTGGGCTACGAGCAGTACTTC.

In its sample, this clonotype was seen a few times. V is TRBV6-4 and J is TRBJ2-5, with TRBD2 matching over 9 bases. Germline loops: CDR1 MRHNA, CDR2 SNTAGT. V trimming: 8 bases; J trimming: 9 bases; junction bases outside the gene matches: 7. The CDR3 sequence is 12 residues long. The CDR3 here is CASLAGPGAQYF. Written as DNA, the CDR3 is TGTGCCAGCCTAGCGGGGCCAGGGGCCCAGTACTTC.

In this sample, this clonotype turned up a few times. The chain employs TRBV10-3 and TRBJ1-2; D is unclear. V gave up 7 bases and J gave up 4 bases, with 10 bases separating them. CDR1 is ENHRY and CDR2 is SYGVKD in the germline V gene. This CDR3 contains 12 residues. CDR3 bases: TGTGCCATCATAAGCGACTCCTATGGCTACACCTTC. Translation gives CAIISDSYGYTF.

This clonotype was seen a few times. The chain has TRBV6-5 and TRBJ2-7, with 11 bases matching TRBD1. The CDR3 runs to 14 residues. Germline V gives CDR1 MNHEY, CDR2 SVGAGI. The J segment lost 7 bases and the V segment lost 4 bases, leaving 6 bases of the junction unmatched. The CDR3 DNA is TGTGCCAGCAGTTCAGGACAGGGGGCCCAAGAGCAGTACTTC. Translation: CASSSGQGAQEQYF.

As regards this clonotype: One junction end does not reproduce the germline sequence, and a read error may be involved. The J gene is TRBJ1-1, the V gene TRBV19, with D uncertain. Germline V CDR1 and CDR2: LNHDA, SQIVND (reference sequence). CDR3 length equals 17 residues. CDR3 bases: TGTGCCAGTAGTATCCGGCCGGGGAGGTCATTGAACACTGAAGCTTACTTT. Protein product: CASSIRPGRSLNTEAYF.

V usage is TRBV10-3 and J usage is TRBJ1-4, with a possible D match to TRBD1 (5 bases). The CDR3 has 16 amino acids. V lost 3 bases to trimming and J lost 5 bases, with 16 bases between them. Germline V CDR1 and CDR2: ENHRY, SYGVKD. In DNA form, the CDR3 reads TGTGCCATCAGTGATGTAAAGGTGGGGCTGAATGAAAAACTGTTTTTT. Residues: CAISDVKVGLNEKLFF.

In its sample, this clonotype was seen a few times. The rearrangement joins TRBV24-1 to TRBJ1-5; D not certain. The V and J ends lost 6 bases and 4 bases respectively, with 6 bases between them. Germline CDR1 reads KGHDR; CDR2 reads SFDVKD. The CDR3 is 12 amino acids. The CDR3 DNA sequence: TGTGCCACCAGTACCGGGAATCAGCCCCAGCATTTT. Protein product: CATSTGNQPQHF.

The rearrangement links TRBV6-1 to TRBJ2-1; maybe TRBD2 (5 bases). Germline-derived CDR1 and CDR2 are MNHNS and SASEGT. Trimming cost V 6 bases and J 0 bases, with 15 bases left between them. This CDR3 is 16 amino acids long. CDR3 nucleotide sequence: TGTGCCAGCAGCCCCCCGACGGGGAGCTCCTACAATGAGCAGTTCTTC. It translates to CASSPPTGSSYNEQFF.

This clonotype has just a few counts. The CDR3: CSARASSGGKASTDTQYF. The CDR3 nucleotides are TGCAGTGCTAGGGCGTCTAGCGGGGGGAAGGCTAGCACAGATACGCAGTATTTT. This chain links TRBV20-1 with TRBJ2-3; 11 nucleotides match TRBD2. The trim removed 3 bases at V and 0 bases at J, leaving 11 bases unmatched. The CDR3 has 18 amino acids. The germline CDR1 and CDR2 sequences are DFQATT and SNEGSKA (reference sequence).

The rearrangement uses TRBV2 and TRBJ2-3, with 8 nucleotides matching TRBD2. This CDR3 has 14 amino acids. The V and J ends lost 6 bases and 3 bases, in that order; junction bases with no gene match: 5. Per the germline V gene, CDR1 is SNHLY and CDR2 is FYNNEI. As DNA, the CDR3 is TGTGCCAGCAGGACGGGACTAGGAACAGATACGCAGTATTTT. It encodes CASRTGLGTDTQYF.

Judged by abundance, this clonotype is medium-sized. The CDR3 protein is CSAREGGKNYGYTF. Written as DNA, the CDR3 is TGCAGTGCTAGAGAGGGGGGAAAGAACTATGGCTACACCTTC. The chain is built from TRBV20-1 and TRBJ1-2, with D possibly TRBD1 on 5 matching bases. V gave up 0 bases and J gave up 2 bases, with 10 bases separating them. Looked up from germline, CDR1 is DFQATT and CDR2 is SNEGSKA (reference sequence). This CDR3 comprises 14 residues.

By frequency in the sample, this clonotype is medium-sized. The genes are TRBV15 and TRBJ2-2, with 7 bases identical to TRBD1. The CDR3 consists of 15 residues. The V gene's germline CDR1 is LNHNV and CDR2 YYDKDF (reference sequence). V shed 6 bases and J 4 bases; nucleotides not matched to a gene: 8. CDR3 DNA sequence: TGTGCCACCAGTAAGCCCGGACAGGCCACCGGGGAGCTGTTTTTT. Residues: CATSKPGQATGELFF.

V usage is TRBV29-1 and J usage is TRBJ2-5; D is perhaps TRBD1 or TRBD2 (5 bases each). The germline V gene has CDR1 SQVTM and CDR2 ANQGSEA. CDR3 length: 12 amino acids. CDR3 in DNA: TGCAGTATAGGGGACCTCCAAGAGACCCAGTACTTC. It codes for CSIGDLQETQYF.

This clonotype was counted only a few times. The J gene is TRBJ2-3, the V gene TRBV7-9; D is undetermined. Trimming pared 0 bases from V and 0 bases from J, leaving 7 bases between. Germline V lookup: CDR1 SEHNR, CDR2 FQNEAQ (reference sequence). There are 15 residues in the CDR3. The CDR3 region is CASSLALTSTDTQYF. CDR3 DNA: TGTGCCAGCAGCTTAGCCCTGACTAGCACAGATACGCAGTATTTT.

This chain uses TRBV27 with TRBJ1-1; maybe TRBD1 (5 bases). Between the trimmed V and J ends, which lost 3 bases and 4 bases, there was a span of 12 bases. The length of the CDR3 is 14 residues. From germline, CDR1 is MNHEY and CDR2 SMNVEV (reference sequence). The DNA for the CDR3 is TGTGCCAGCAGTTTCAATCCTGGGGGCACTGAAGCTTTCTTT. Translated: CASSFNPGGTEAFF.

The chain links TRBV5-1 to TRBJ2-7; D is ambiguous. In germline, CDR1 is SGHRS, CDR2 YFSETQ. Trimming took 0 bases from V and 6 from J, leaving 7 bases between them. CDR3 size: 12 residues. CDR3 amino acids: CASSLEGSEQYF. The CDR3 region has the DNA TGCGCCAGCAGCTTGGAGGGAAGCGAGCAGTACTTC.

This clonotype was seen a handful of times. The chain couples TRBV30 to TRBJ1-1; unclear D gene. The CDR3 has 13 residues. Germline V gives CDR1 GTSNPN, CDR2 SVGIG (reference sequence). Trimming removed 2 bases at V and 2 bases at J, with 9 bases between. The CDR3 is CAWSPRGNTEAFF. Written as DNA, the CDR3 is TGTGCCTGGAGTCCCCGGGGTAACACTGAAGCTTTCTTT.

The chain carries TRBV5-4 and TRBJ2-7; 9 positions match TRBD1. Unmatched junction bases numbered 7, after V lost 3 bases and J lost 6 bases. CDR1 is SGHNT and CDR2 is YYREEE in the germline V gene (reference sequence). The CDR3 covers 14 residues. The CDR3 DNA reads TGTGCCAGCAGCTCCCGGGACAGGGTCGGCGAGCAGTACTTC. This sequence encodes CASSSRDRVGEQYF.

The chain is built from TRBV20-1 and TRBJ2-7; 8 nucleotides match TRBD1. Trimming removed 6 bases from V and 3 bases from J; junction bases left unmatched: 7. The CDR3 extends over 13 amino acids. Germline V gene data show CDR1 as DFQATT and CDR2 as SNEGSKA (reference sequence). CDR3 in DNA: TGCAGTGCCACGGGACAGGCCGTCTACGAGCAGTACTTC. It codes for CSATGQAVYEQYF.